Below, 10 T cell receptor beta chains from the same sample are listed, as sequenced in a study of shared clonotypes between healthy human individuals. Profiling relied on immunoSEQ multiplex PCR, and the TCRdb table lists in-frame clones only, not all of them. Among over 400,000 clones listed, around 96% were seen once. Specimen: naive CD4+ T cells sorted from blood. Subset indicated: CD45RA+ positively selected. These receptors all stem from a woman aged 30 to 39 in good health.

V usage is TRBV9 and J usage is TRBJ1-1; 7 bases fit TRBD1. Germline loops: CDR1 SGDLS, CDR2 YYNGEE. The length of the CDR3 is 17 residues. Unmatched junction bases numbered 19, after V lost 3 bases and J lost 8 bases. This CDR3 reads CASSGDPTRQGREEAFF. CDR3 DNA sequence: TGTGCCAGCAGCGGCGATCCAACTAGACAGGGTAGGGAAGAAGCTTTCTTT.

This clone was seen only once. The J gene is TRBJ1-3, the V gene TRBV28; the D gene is possibly TRBD1 (5 bases). Germline assignment: CDR1 MDHEN and CDR2 SYDVKM. The V and J ends lost 6 bases and 4 bases respectively, with 19 bases between them. The CDR3 is 16 amino acids. CDR3 in amino acids: CASRDQGGAGGNTIYF. The CDR3 DNA sequence: TGTGCCAGCAGGGACCAAGGTGGGGCCGGGGGAAACACCATATATTTT.

V is TRBV6-6 and J is TRBJ1-2; no reliable D call. Trimming took 2 bases from V and 1 from J, leaving 5 bases between them. The CDR3 has 13 amino acids. Germline V lookup: CDR1 MNHNY, CDR2 SVGAGI (reference sequence). The CDR3: CASSYRDNYGYTF. The CDR3 bases are TGTGCCAGCAGTTACAGGGATAACTATGGCTACACCTTC.

The chain carries TRBV6-5 and TRBJ2-7; D is possibly TRBD2 (6 bases). Germline V gene sequence: CDR1 MNHEY, CDR2 SVGAGI. The CDR3 totals 16 residues. V was clipped by 0 bases and J by 3 bases, with 15 bases between them. CDR3 protein: CASSYSSGSRDYEQYF. The DNA of the CDR3 is TGTGCCAGCAGTTACTCCTCCGGGAGCCGAGACTACGAGCAGTACTTC.

The rearrangement uses TRBV5-8 and TRBJ1-5, with D tentatively TRBD1 (6 bases). The CDR3 is made up of 16 amino acids. V lost 5 bases, J lost 0 bases, and 15 bases lay in between. The germline gives CDR1 SGHTS, CDR2 YDEGEE. DNA for the CDR3: TGTGCCAGCAGACGAGACAGGCCGATTAGCAATCAGCCCCAGCATTTT. Its translation: CASRRDRPISNQPQHF.

The J gene is TRBJ2-1, the V gene TRBV2, with D possibly being TRBD1 (5 bases). Trimming cost V 8 bases and J 6 bases, with 8 bases left between them. The CDR3 consists of 11 residues. Per germline, CDR1 SNHLY and CDR2 FYNNEI. The CDR3 bases are TGTGCCAGCCAAAGGGGCAATGAGCAGTTCTTC. Translation: CASQRGNEQFF.

CDR3 amino acids: CASSPGGGRLHGELFF. The CDR3 DNA sequence: TGCGCCAGCAGCCCCGGAGGGGGTAGACTGCACGGGGAGCTGTTTTTT. The J gene is TRBJ2-2, the V gene TRBV5-1, with D perhaps given as TRBD1 or TRBD2 (6 bases each). CDR1 and CDR2 (germline): SGHRS, YFSETQ. With 4 bases removed from V and 7 bases from J, the gap between germline ends came to 20 bases. The CDR3 is 16 amino acids.

The chain joins TRBV28 to TRBJ2-7; 8 bases line up with TRBD1. The CDR3 length is 15 residues. J lost 0 bases, V lost 9 bases, and 10 bases had no gene match. Germline CDR1 reads MDHEN; CDR2 reads SYDVKM. CDR3 residues: CASRAGGPTSYEQYF. The CDR3 DNA reads as TGTGCCAGTAGAGCAGGGGGCCCTACCTCCTACGAGCAGTACTTC.

The chain is built from TRBV18 and TRBJ2-2, with D perhaps given as TRBD1 or TRBD2 (5 bases each). The CDR3 is made up of 16 amino acids. Trimming took off 4 bases at V and 1 base at J, with 13 bases between the two ends. CDR1 is KGHSH and CDR2 is LQKENI in the germline V gene. The CDR3 DNA sequence: TGTGCCAGCTCACTAAAAGGGACCGAGAACACCGGGGAGCTGTTTTTT. Amino acid sequence: CASSLKGTENTGELFF.

The CDR3 bases are TGCGCCAGCAGTGGGCCCGGGACTAATACCTACGAGCAGTACTTC. This translates into CASSGPGTNTYEQYF. The J gene is TRBJ2-7, the V gene TRBV10-1, with TRBD2 matching over 7 bases. Germline CDR1 reads WNHNN; CDR2 reads SYGVQD (reference sequence). V lost 4 bases, J lost 2 bases, and 8 bases stayed unmatched. The CDR3 spans 15 residues.